This T cell receptor beta chain was obtained from a study of T cells in narcolepsy. The germline V and J ends were trimmed by 7 bases and 6 bases, with 19 bases remaining between them. CDR3 length: 14 residues. CDR1 and CDR2 (germline): LNHDA, SQIVND (reference sequence). Profiling relied on immunoSEQ multiplex PCR, and the TCRdb table lists in-frame clones only, not all of them. This sample carries 13,000 or so clones, roughly 91% of them seen once, and the ten largest clones take about 1.8%. The sample was CD45RA- memory CD4+ T cells from PBMCs. The clonotype was recovered from a human donor with narcolepsy. The chain has TRBV19 and TRBJ2-7; maybe TRBD2 (6 bases). Here the CDR3 DNA reads TGTGCCAGTAATTTGGCGTTGGGGGGAACCGAGCAGTACTTC. Protein sequence: CASNLALGGTEQYF.